This section outlines one T cell receptor (beta chain) sequence together with its context. Clones were sequenced by immunoSEQ multiplex PCR, and TCRdb holds only the in-frame ones, with some missing. The sample has 130,000 to 150,000 clones, 75% to 95% seen once; the top ten hold under 4%. The data stem from a study of control samples from healthy donors and cancer patients. This sequence originates from a man under 40 in good health. Material for sequencing was blood.

The CDR3 sequence is CASSDATGERGYTF. The CDR3 nucleotides read TGTGCCAGCAGCGACGCAACAGGGGAGCGGGGCTACACCTTC. The V gene is TRBV28, the J gene TRBJ1-2; 7 bases map to TRBD1. Losses at the gene ends were 6 bases for V and 8 bases for J; bases not matched to a gene: 12. CDR3 length: 14 amino acids. Germline CDR1 MDHEN, CDR2 SYDVKM.